The sequence of this T cell receptor (beta chain) was determined in a study of T cell responses to AZD1222 COVID-19 vaccine (TCRdb year 2021). Regarding the complete study: AZD1222 recipients whose second dose came at about 4 weeks and those whose second dose came at about 12 weeks were combined into one group, since spike-specific TCR depth and breadth did not differ between the two schedules. A total of 233 trial participants underwent TCR sequencing, of whom about 210 had received two doses of AZD1222 and roughly 26 had received two doses of the MenACWY control vaccine. Trial participants were enrolled into age subgroups of 18-55, 56-69 and 70-plus years, which contained 148, 28 and 57 TCR-sequenced participants, respectively. The full study reports these points: A significant rise in spike-specific TCR breadth and depth was observed after two AZD1222 doses relative to day 0 and relative to MenACWY recipients. The vaccine-associated CD4 TCRs covered the entire spike protein, and the dominant responses fell in regions 160-218 and 743-854. No day 14 peak-response samples were available, so repertoires were characterized only after the peak T cell response. Participants were mostly white British and included more females than males, and it was suggested by the authors that clonal diversity may have been underestimated. Conclusions about previously exposed vaccinees were limited because only six AZD1222 recipients were SARS-CoV-2 seropositive at baseline. The 56-69-year group was small, and its depth increase did not reach significance, likely because of low power. Epitopes outside the regions mutated in the B.1.351 and B.1.1.7 variants were reportedly recognized by nearly half of the unique spike-specific TCRs.

The CDR3 regions of human TCRbeta chains were analyzed by immunosequencing. Per the source publication's procedure: Repertoire TCRs were matched against a reference library of SARS-CoV-2-specific TCRs generated with the MIRA antigen-specificity platform. Breadth meant the fraction of unique TCRs that were SARS-CoV-2-associated, whereas depth meant the fraction of total T cells that were SARS-CoV-2-associated. Using the MIRA data, every spike-specific TCR was mapped to the spike region that the TCR reacted to and assigned to either a CD4 or a CD8 class. Log10-transformed breadth and depth values were compared by one-way ANOVA with Sidak's multiple comparisons tests. This is the immuneACCESS table as TCRdb keeps it, with only in-frame sequences that have V and J called. A part of the clones is gone; compared with another copy, unresolved V genes explain less than half, and the rest is unexplained. That table furnishes V, J and clone size, whereas the DNA furnished D and trimming. This sample comprises 150,000 to 200,000 clones, just over 90% of them detected only once. The top ten clonotypes cover 3.5% to 5% of the sample.

Worth noting for this clone: The antigen it binds to is not known. No much larger clone is present one base from it, and per-base qualities are unavailable.

V is clipped by 4 bases and J by 7 bases, and the sequence between their germline boundaries is 8 bases long. Its CDR3 holds 13 amino acids, cysteine through phenylalanine. Just CDR3 DNA is preserved here, 39 bases in frame from base 1. CDR1 and CDR2 were assigned from the germline V gene (reference sequence) as SEHNR and FQNEAQ. The intended sense of this specimen's time point label: baseline before first vaccination. Vaccinee samples came from UK trials COV001 and COV002, including a single-blind randomized controlled phase 2/3 trial of AZD1222 (ChAdOx1 nCoV-19) in healthy adults. For TCRbeta chain sequencing, PBMC samples were collected from trial participants at day 0 and at day 28 after the second dose.

The chain employs TRBV7-9 and TRBJ1-6, with no reliable assignment of the D segment. This receptor was taken from an adult in good health. This specimen consisted of peripheral blood, obtained on day 0 of AZD1222 vaccination. The nucleotide sequence is TGTGCCAGCAGCTCCCCTCAAAATTCACCCCTCCACTTT. This encodes CASSSPQNSPLHF.